This is a list of T cell receptor beta chains from one sample in a study of blood T cell repertoires in COVID-19. The repertoire was sequenced with immunoSEQ multiplex PCR; TCRdb's copy has only in-frame clones and lacks some. The profile shows about 34,000 clones, more than 70% of them singletons. Sequencing was performed on peripheral blood. The origin of the receptors is a man aged 80 or over with active or convalescent COVID-19. CDR3s include the opening cysteine and the closing phenylalanine or tryptophan. A D gene is named only where the DNA matches it firmly. Some rows mark clone size as missing; the rest say once, few, many or name a class of expanded clone.

CDR3 protein: CSGWHTLSYNEQFF; CDR3 DNA: TGCAGCGGGTGGCACACCCTCTCCTACAATGAGCAGTTCTTC; D gene: .; clone size: .; V gene: TRBV29-1; J gene: TRBJ2-1
CDR3 protein: CASSPSGTNTEAFF; CDR3 DNA: TGTGCCAGCAGCCCAAGCGGGACCAACACTGAAGCTTTCTTT; D gene: .; clone size: few; V gene: TRBV7-3; J gene: TRBJ1-1
CDR3 protein: CASSRAETGVQPQHF; CDR3 DNA: TGCGCCAGCAGCCGAGCCGAAACAGGGGTCCAGCCCCAGCATTTT; D gene: TRBD1; clone size: .; V gene: TRBV4-1; J gene: TRBJ1-5
CDR3 protein: CASSHRQEYGYTF; CDR3 DNA: TGTGCCAGCAGCCATCGACAGGAGTATGGCTACACCTTC; D gene: .; clone size: .; V gene: TRBV3-1/TRBV3-2; J gene: TRBJ1-2
CDR3 protein: CASSYSGKGSYNEQFF; CDR3 DNA: TGTGCCAGCAGCTATAGCGGGAAGGGCTCCTACAATGAGCAGTTCTTC; D gene: TRBD2; clone size: .; V gene: TRBV6-2/TRBV6-3; J gene: TRBJ2-1
CDR3 protein: CAWSLPGAQGAKDEQYF; CDR3 DNA: TGTGCCTGGAGTCTACCTGGGGCCCAGGGGGCAAAGGACGAGCAGTACTTC; D gene: TRBD1; clone size: .; V gene: TRBV30; J gene: TRBJ2-7
CDR3 protein: CASSPNPGNYFKGGREGPEAFF; CDR3 DNA: TGTGCCAGCAGCCCCAACCCAGGGAACTACTTCAAAGGCGGCAGGGAAGGACCTGAAGCTTTCTTT; D gene: .; clone size: few; V gene: TRBV21-1; J gene: TRBJ1-1
CDR3 protein: CASSLSGNEQFF; CDR3 DNA: TGTGCCAGCAGTCTTAGCGGCAATGAGCAGTTCTTC; D gene: .; clone size: .; V gene: TRBV6-5; J gene: TRBJ2-1
CDR3 protein: CASSEGPDDTGELFF; CDR3 DNA: TGCGCCAGCAGTGAGGGGCCAGATGACACCGGGGAGCTGTTTTTT; D gene: .; clone size: few; V gene: TRBV10-1; J gene: TRBJ2-2
CDR3 protein: CASSFSGTEDTEAFF; CDR3 DNA: TGTGCCAGCAGCTTTTCCGGGACAGAAGACACTGAAGCTTTCTTT; D gene: TRBD1; clone size: .; V gene: TRBV7-2; J gene: TRBJ1-1
CDR3 protein: CASSASGLGEQFF; CDR3 DNA: TGTGCCAGTAGTGCCTCGGGACTAGGAGAGCAGTTCTTC; D gene: TRBD2; clone size: .; V gene: TRBV19; J gene: TRBJ2-1
CDR3 protein: CASSLVPGSDTQYF; CDR3 DNA: TGTGCCAGCAGCTTAGTGCCGGGTTCAGATACGCAGTATTTT; D gene: .; clone size: .; V gene: TRBV7-2; J gene: TRBJ2-3
CDR3 protein: CASSLQTGNTGELFF; CDR3 DNA: TGCGCCAGCAGCTTGCAGACAGGGAACACCGGGGAGCTGTTTTTT; D gene: .; clone size: .; V gene: TRBV5-1; J gene: TRBJ2-2
CDR3 protein: CASSLGTVGKLFF; CDR3 DNA: TGTGCCAGCAGTCTGGGGACAGTGGGAAAACTGTTTTTT; D gene: TRBD1; clone size: .; V gene: TRBV28; J gene: TRBJ1-4
CDR3 protein: CASSHPGQGNTEAFF; CDR3 DNA: TGCGCCAGCAGCCATCCTGGACAGGGGAACACTGAAGCTTTCTTT; D gene: TRBD1; clone size: .; V gene: TRBV5-1; J gene: TRBJ1-1
CDR3 protein: CSVSGGWYTEAFF; CDR3 DNA: TGCAGCGTTTCAGGAGGGTGGTACACTGAAGCTTTCTTT; D gene: .; clone size: .; V gene: TRBV29-1; J gene: TRBJ1-1
CDR3 protein: CASRPKPGASRDQPQHF; CDR3 DNA: TGTGCCAGTAGACCCAAACCAGGCGCGTCGAGGGATCAGCCCCAGCATTTT; D gene: .; clone size: .; V gene: TRBV19; J gene: TRBJ1-5
CDR3 protein: CASSPQVGLAGSAGELFF; CDR3 DNA: TGTGCCAGCAGCCCCCAGGTTGGGCTAGCGGGTTCGGCCGGGGAGCTGTTTTTT; D gene: TRBD2; clone size: once; V gene: TRBV11-2; J gene: TRBJ2-2
CDR3 protein: CASSFSGRDHDNEQFF; CDR3 DNA: TGCGCCAGCAGCTTTAGCGGGAGGGACCACGACAATGAGCAGTTCTTC; D gene: TRBD2; clone size: many; V gene: TRBV5-1; J gene: TRBJ2-1
CDR3 protein: CASSLFRDRLTDTQYF; CDR3 DNA: TGTGCCAGCAGCTTATTTCGGGACAGACTCACAGATACGCAGTATTTT; D gene: TRBD1; clone size: .; V gene: TRBV11-3; J gene: TRBJ2-3
CDR3 protein: CASSFRDRGSGANVLTF; CDR3 DNA: TGTGCCAGTAGTTTCCGGGACAGGGGATCTGGGGCCAACGTCCTGACTTTC; D gene: TRBD1; clone size: .; V gene: TRBV19; J gene: TRBJ2-6
CDR3 protein: CASIPRTDTGELFF; CDR3 DNA: TGTGCCAGCATCCCCCGTACAGACACCGGGGAGCTGTTTTTT; D gene: .; clone size: .; V gene: TRBV7-6; J gene: TRBJ2-2
CDR3 protein: CATSSSGRGNEQFF; CDR3 DNA: TGTGCCACCAGTTCTAGCGGGAGAGGGAATGAGCAGTTCTTC; D gene: TRBD2; clone size: .; V gene: TRBV24-1; J gene: TRBJ2-1
CDR3 protein: CASSIRLAGVTDTQYF; CDR3 DNA: TGTGCCAGTAGTATAAGACTAGCGGGAGTCACAGATACGCAGTATTTT; D gene: TRBD2; clone size: .; V gene: TRBV19; J gene: TRBJ2-3
CDR3 protein: CATRGTSVYNEQFF; CDR3 DNA: TGTGCCACCCGAGGCACTAGCGTATACAATGAGCAGTTCTTC; D gene: TRBD2; clone size: .; V gene: TRBV19; J gene: TRBJ2-1
CDR3 protein: CASSPESSSYEQYF; CDR3 DNA: TGTGCCAGCAGTCCTGAGTCGAGCTCCTACGAGCAGTACTTC; D gene: .; clone size: .; V gene: TRBV4-2; J gene: TRBJ2-7
CDR3 protein: CASSHQSLNGYTF; CDR3 DNA: TGTGCCAGCAGTCACCAAAGTCTAAATGGCTACACCTTC; D gene: .; clone size: .; V gene: TRBV28; J gene: TRBJ1-2
CDR3 protein: CASGGQDTSYEQYF; CDR3 DNA: TGTGCCAGCGGTGGACAGGATACCTCCTACGAGCAGTACTTC; D gene: TRBD1; clone size: .; V gene: TRBV27; J gene: TRBJ2-7
CDR3 protein: CASSLGTVNTEAFF; CDR3 DNA: TGCGCCAGCAGCTTAGGGACAGTTAACACTGAAGCTTTCTTT; D gene: TRBD1; clone size: once; V gene: TRBV5-1; J gene: TRBJ1-1
CDR3 protein: CASSLEGGQPQHF; CDR3 DNA: TGCGCCAGCAGCTTGGAAGGAGGTCAGCCCCAGCATTTT; D gene: .; clone size: .; V gene: TRBV5-1; J gene: TRBJ1-5
CDR3 protein: CASSPDTGELFF; CDR3 DNA: TGTGCCAGCAGCCCAGATACCGGGGAGCTGTTTTTT; D gene: .; clone size: few; V gene: TRBV11-2; J gene: TRBJ2-2
CDR3 protein: CASSRDRGNQPQHF; CDR3 DNA: TGTGCCAGCAGTCGAGACAGGGGTAATCAGCCCCAGCATTTT; D gene: TRBD1; clone size: .; V gene: TRBV27; J gene: TRBJ1-5
CDR3 protein: CASSLGGGTGETQYF; CDR3 DNA: TGTGCCAGCAGCTTAGGGGGAGGGACAGGGGAGACCCAGTACTTC; D gene: TRBD1; clone size: few; V gene: TRBV7-3; J gene: TRBJ2-5